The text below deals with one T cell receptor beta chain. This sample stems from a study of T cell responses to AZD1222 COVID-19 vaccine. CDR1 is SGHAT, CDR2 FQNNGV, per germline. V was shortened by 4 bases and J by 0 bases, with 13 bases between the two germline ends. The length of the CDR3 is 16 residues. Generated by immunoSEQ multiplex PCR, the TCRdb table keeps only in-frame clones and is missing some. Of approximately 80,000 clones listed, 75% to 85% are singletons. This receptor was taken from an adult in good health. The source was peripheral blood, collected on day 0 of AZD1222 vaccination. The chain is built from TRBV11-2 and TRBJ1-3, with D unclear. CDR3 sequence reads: CASSSNRQSSGNTIYF. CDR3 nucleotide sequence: TGTGCCAGCAGCTCCAACCGACAAAGCTCTGGAAACACCATATATTTT.